This note documents a single TCR beta chain sequence. Its antigen is as yet unknown. The entry originates in a study of T cell responses to AZD1222 COVID-19 vaccine. General study findings and limits: Seropositive at baseline were only a handful of AZD1222 recipients.

With 3 bases removed from V and 7 bases from J, the gap between germline ends came to 16 bases. The CDR3 runs to 15 residues. Looked up from germline, CDR1 is LNHDA and CDR2 is SQIVND (reference sequence). Clones were sequenced by immunoSEQ multiplex PCR, and TCRdb holds only the in-frame ones, with some missing. This sample yields 110,000 to 150,000 clones, of which 92% are seen a single time; around 3% belongs to the top ten. The source of this sequence is an adult in good health. The sample in question was peripheral blood, obtained on day 0 of AZD1222 vaccination. The chain recombines TRBV19 with TRBJ2-1; D not resolved. CDR3 region: CASSIGPSRGNEQFF. The CDR3, as DNA: TGTGCCAGTAGTATCGGGCCGTCCCGTGGGAATGAGCAGTTCTTC.